This T cell receptor beta chain was obtained from a study of OX40 agonist ivuxolimab in advanced cancers. Turning to the study itself: The dose-escalation group included hepatocellular carcinoma, melanoma, renal cell carcinoma and head and neck cancer. People who had prior anti-PD-1, anti-PD-L1 or anti-CTLA-4 therapy could take part, and around 40% had some.

The CDR3 runs to 14 residues. CDR1 and CDR2 from the germline V gene are MNHEY and SVGAGI. J lost 8 bases, V lost 2 bases, and 5 bases had no gene match. As regards this clone: The antigen remains unidentified.

Study findings and constraints: Low normalized T-cell clonal expansion was also seen in some nonresponders.

The table came from immunoSEQ multiplex PCR; TCRdb's copy has only in-frame clones and leaves some out. Among tens of thousands of clones listed, about 88% were seen once. The gene calls are TRBV6-5 and TRBJ2-1; 8 bases agree with TRBD1. Sequences were derived from CD4+ or CD8+ T cells sorted from blood, sampled in a trial of the OX40 agonist ivuxolimab. The source is an adult with an advanced solid tumor such as melanoma, head and neck, liver or kidney cancer. For the CDR3, the DNA is TGTGCCAGCAGTTACCACGGACAGGGCTATGAGCAGTTCTTC. It codes for CASSYHGQGYEQFF.